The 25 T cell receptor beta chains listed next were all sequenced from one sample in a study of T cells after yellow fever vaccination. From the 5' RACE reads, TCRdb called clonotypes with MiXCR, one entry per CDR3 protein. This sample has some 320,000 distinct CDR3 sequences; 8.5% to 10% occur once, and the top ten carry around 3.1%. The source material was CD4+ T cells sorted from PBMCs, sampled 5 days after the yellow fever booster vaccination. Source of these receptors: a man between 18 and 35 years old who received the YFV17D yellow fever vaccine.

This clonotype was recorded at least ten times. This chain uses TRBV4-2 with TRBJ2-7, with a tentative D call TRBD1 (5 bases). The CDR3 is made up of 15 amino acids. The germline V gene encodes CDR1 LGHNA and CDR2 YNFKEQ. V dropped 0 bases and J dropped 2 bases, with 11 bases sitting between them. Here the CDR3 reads CASSQDIGATYEQYF. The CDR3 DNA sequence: TGTGCCAGCAGCCAAGATATTGGGGCCACCTACGAGCAGTACTTC.

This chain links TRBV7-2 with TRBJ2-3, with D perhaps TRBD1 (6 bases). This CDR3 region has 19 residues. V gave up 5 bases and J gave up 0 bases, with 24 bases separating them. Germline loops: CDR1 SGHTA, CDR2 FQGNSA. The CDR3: CASSTRLQGWRSSTDTQYF. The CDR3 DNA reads TGTGCCAGCAGCACCCGGCTGCAGGGGTGGCGTTCTAGCACAGATACGCAGTATTTT.

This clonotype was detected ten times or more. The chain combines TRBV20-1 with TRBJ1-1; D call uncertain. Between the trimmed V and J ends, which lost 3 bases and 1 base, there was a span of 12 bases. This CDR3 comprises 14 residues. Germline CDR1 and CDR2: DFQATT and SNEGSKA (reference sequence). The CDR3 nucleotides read TGCAGTGCTAGCTCCTCGGGCCGGAACACTGAAGCTTTCTTT. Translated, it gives CSASSSGRNTEAFF.

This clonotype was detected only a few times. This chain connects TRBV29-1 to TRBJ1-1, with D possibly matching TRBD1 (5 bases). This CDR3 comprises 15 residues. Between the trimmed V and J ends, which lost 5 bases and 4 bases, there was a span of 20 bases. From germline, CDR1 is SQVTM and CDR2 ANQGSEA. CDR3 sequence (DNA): TGCAGCGTTCGAGGTGGGGCCCGGGGGAGCACTGAAGCTTTCTTT. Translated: CSVRGGARGSTEAFF.

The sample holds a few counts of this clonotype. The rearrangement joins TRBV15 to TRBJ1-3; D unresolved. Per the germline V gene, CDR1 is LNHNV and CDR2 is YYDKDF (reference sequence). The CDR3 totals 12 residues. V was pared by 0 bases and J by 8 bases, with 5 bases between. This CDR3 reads CATSRDRDTIYF. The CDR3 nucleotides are TGTGCCACCAGCAGAGATCGGGACACCATATATTTT.

The CDR3 DNA follows: TGTGCCAGCAGCAAAGTCGCTAAGGACAGGGGTTATCAGCCCCAGCATTTT. Protein sequence: CASSKVAKDRGYQPQHF. This chain joins TRBV21-1 and TRBJ1-5; the table gives TRBD1 as D, unverified against the DNA. TRBV21-1 counts as a pseudogene. The CDR3 is made up of 17 amino acids.

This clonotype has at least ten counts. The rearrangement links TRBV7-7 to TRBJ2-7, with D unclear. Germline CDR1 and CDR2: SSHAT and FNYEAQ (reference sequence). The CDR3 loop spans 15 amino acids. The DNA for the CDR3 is TGTGCTAGCACCCAATCCAGTCTTCCCTCCTACGAGCAGTACGTC. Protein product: CASTQSSLPSYEQYV.

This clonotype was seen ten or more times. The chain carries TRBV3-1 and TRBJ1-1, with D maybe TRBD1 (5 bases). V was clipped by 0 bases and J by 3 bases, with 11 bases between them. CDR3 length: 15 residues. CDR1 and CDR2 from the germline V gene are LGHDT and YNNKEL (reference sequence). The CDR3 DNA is TGTGCCAGCAGCCAAGATCAGGGTGGCGACACTGAAGCTTTCTTT. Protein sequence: CASSQDQGGDTEAFF.

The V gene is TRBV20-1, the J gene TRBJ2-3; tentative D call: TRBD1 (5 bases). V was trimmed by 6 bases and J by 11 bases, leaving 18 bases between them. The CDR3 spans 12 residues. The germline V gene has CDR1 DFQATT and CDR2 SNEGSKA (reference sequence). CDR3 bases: TGCAGTGCGCCGACGCAGGGATATGGGCAGTATTTT. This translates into CSAPTQGYGQYF.

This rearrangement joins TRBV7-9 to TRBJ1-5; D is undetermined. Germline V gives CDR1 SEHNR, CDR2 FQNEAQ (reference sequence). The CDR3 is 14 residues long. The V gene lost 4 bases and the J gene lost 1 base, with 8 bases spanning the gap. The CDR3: CASSSQSSNQPQHF. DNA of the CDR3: TGTGCCAGCAGCTCACAAAGCAGCAATCAGCCCCAGCATTTT.

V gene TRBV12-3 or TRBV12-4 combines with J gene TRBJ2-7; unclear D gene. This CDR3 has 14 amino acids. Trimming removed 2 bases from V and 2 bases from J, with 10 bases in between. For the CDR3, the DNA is TGTGCCAGCAGTTTACTCGGACGCCCCTACGAGCAGTACTTC. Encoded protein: CASSLLGRPYEQYF.

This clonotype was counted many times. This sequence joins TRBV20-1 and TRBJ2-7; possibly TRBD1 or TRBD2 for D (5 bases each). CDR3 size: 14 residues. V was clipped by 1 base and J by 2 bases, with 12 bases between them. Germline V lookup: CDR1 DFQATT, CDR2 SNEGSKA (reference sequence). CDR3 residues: CSARVGTFTYEQYF. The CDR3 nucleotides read TGCAGTGCTAGAGTCGGGACGTTCACCTACGAGCAGTACTTC.

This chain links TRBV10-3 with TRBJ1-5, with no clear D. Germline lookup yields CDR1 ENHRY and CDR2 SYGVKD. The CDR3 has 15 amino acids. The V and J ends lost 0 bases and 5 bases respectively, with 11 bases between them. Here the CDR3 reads CAISESFIGDQPQHF. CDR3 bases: TGTGCCATCAGTGAGTCGTTCATTGGGGATCAGCCCCAGCATTTT.

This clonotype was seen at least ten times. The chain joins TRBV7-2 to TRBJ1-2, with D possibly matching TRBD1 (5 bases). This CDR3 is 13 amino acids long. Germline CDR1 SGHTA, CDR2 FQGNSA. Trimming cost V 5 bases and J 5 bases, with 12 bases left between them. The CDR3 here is CASSPGRGYGYTF. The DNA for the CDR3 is TGTGCCAGCAGCCCGGGGAGGGGTTATGGCTACACCTTC.

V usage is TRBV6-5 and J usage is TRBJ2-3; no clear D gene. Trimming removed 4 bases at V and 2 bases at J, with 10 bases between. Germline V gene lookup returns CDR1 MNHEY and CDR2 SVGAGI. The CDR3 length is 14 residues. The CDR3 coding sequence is TGTGCCAGCAGTTTCGACTGGGCCACAGATACGCAGTATTTT. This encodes CASSFDWATDTQYF.

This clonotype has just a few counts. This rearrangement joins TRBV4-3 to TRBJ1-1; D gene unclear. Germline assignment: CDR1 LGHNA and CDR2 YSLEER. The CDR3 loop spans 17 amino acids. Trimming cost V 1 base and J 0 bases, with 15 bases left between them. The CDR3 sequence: CASSQGSSPEMNTEAFF. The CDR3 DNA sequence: TGCGCCAGCAGCCAAGGTTCATCCCCGGAGATGAACACTGAAGCTTTCTTT.

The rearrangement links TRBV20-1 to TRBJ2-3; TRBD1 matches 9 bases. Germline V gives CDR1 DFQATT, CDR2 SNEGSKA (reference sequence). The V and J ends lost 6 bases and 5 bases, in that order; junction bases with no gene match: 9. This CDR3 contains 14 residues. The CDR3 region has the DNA TGCAGTGCACCGGGACAGGGTTTTCGAGATACGCAGTATTTT. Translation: CSAPGQGFRDTQYF.

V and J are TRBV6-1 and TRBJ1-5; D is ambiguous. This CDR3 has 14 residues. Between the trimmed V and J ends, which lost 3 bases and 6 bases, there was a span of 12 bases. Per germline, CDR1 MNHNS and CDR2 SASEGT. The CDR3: CASSDKYKGQPQHF. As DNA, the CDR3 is TGTGCCAGCAGTGATAAGTATAAGGGTCAGCCCCAGCATTTT.

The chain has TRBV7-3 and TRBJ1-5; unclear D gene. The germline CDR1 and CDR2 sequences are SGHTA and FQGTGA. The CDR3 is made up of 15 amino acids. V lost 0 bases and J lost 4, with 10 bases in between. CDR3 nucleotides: TGTGCCAGCAGCTTAACGCCGGGGAAGAATCAGCCCCAGCATTTT. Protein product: CASSLTPGKNQPQHF.

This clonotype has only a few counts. The CDR3 reads CASSFWGARGTQYF. In DNA form, the CDR3 reads TGTGCCAGCAGTTTTTGGGGGGCACGGGGGACCCAGTACTTC. The chain joins TRBV12-3 or TRBV12-4 to TRBJ2-5; D tentatively fits TRBD1 or TRBD2 (6 bases each). The V end lost 3 bases, the J end lost 7 bases, and 15 bases lay between the germline ends. The CDR3 is 14 residues long.

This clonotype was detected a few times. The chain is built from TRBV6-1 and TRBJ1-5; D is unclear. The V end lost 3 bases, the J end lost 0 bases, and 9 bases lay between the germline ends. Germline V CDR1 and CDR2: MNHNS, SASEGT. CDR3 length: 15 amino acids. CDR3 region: CASSDWGYSNQPQHF. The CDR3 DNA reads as TGTGCCAGCAGTGATTGGGGATATAGCAATCAGCCCCAGCATTTT.

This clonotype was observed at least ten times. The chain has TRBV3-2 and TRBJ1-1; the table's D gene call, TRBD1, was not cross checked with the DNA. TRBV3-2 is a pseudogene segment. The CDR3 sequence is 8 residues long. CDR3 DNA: TGTGCCAGCAAGGGGGCTTTCTTT. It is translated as CASKGAFF.

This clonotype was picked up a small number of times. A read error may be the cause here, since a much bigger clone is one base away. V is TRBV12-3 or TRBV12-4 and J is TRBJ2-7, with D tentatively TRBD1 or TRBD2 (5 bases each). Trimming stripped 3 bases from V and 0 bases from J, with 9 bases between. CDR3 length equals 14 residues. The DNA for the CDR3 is TGTGCCAGCAGTTTGGGGGTGAGCTCCTACGAGCAGTACTTC. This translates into CASSLGVSSYEQYF.

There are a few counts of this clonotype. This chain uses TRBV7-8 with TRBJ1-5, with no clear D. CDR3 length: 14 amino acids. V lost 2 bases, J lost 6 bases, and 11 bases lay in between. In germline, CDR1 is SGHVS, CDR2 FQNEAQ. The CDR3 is CASSLSAGGQPQHF. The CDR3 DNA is TGTGCCAGCAGCTTAAGCGCAGGCGGTCAGCCCCAGCATTTT.

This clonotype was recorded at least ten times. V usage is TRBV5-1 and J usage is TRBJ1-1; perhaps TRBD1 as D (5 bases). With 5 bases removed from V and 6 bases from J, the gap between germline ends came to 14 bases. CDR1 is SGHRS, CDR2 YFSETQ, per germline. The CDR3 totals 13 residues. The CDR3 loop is CASRSIGTAEAFF. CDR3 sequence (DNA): TGCGCCAGCAGATCTATTGGGACGGCTGAAGCTTTCTTT.